The 29 T cell receptor beta chains given below trace back to one sample, sequenced in a study of shared clonotypes between healthy human individuals. Some clones are missing from TCRdb's copy, which holds only in-frame ones; the method was immunoSEQ multiplex PCR. The sample carries about 1,500,000 clones, roughly 96% recorded once. Input material: naive CD4+ T cells sorted from blood. Documented subset: CD45RA+ positively selected. These receptors all come from a man aged 25 to 40 in good health.

The chain recombines TRBV7-3 with TRBJ2-1, with 8 bases that match TRBD2. This CDR3 spans 15 amino acids. J gave up 8 bases and V 3 bases, and 9 bases lay outside the gene matches. Germline-derived CDR1 and CDR2 are SGHTA and FQGTGA. CDR3 DNA sequence: TGTGCCAGCAGCTTTCGGGAGGGCCAATTGCATGAGCAGTTCTTC. The encoded protein is CASSFREGQLHEQFF.

J is TRBJ1-1 and V is TRBV18; D call uncertain. Germline CDR1 is KGHSH and CDR2 is LQKENI. V was shortened by 1 base and J by 11 bases, with 8 bases between the two germline ends. The CDR3 runs 11 residues. CDR3 protein: CASSPQSGAFF. The CDR3 nucleotides are TGTGCCAGCTCACCACAAAGCGGCGCTTTCTTT.

The chain combines TRBV7-6 with TRBJ2-3; D is unclear. V was clipped by 8 bases and J by 3 bases, with 15 bases between them. The germline V gene encodes CDR1 SGHVS and CDR2 FNYEAQ. The CDR3 covers 14 residues. The CDR3 sequence is CASGGITPTDTQYF. The CDR3 DNA reads TGTGCCAGCGGCGGCATCACGCCAACAGATACGCAGTATTTT.

The gene calls are TRBV12-5 and TRBJ1-1; a weak D match, TRBD1 (5 bases). V lost 7 bases, J lost 5 bases, and 17 bases lay in between. In germline, CDR1 is LGHNT, CDR2 FRNRAP. The CDR3 is 14 amino acids. The DNA of the CDR3 is TGTGCTAGTGCCCTTGGAAGGGGAGGGACTGAAGCTTTCTTT. Translation: CASALGRGGTEAFF.

The chain links TRBV7-9 to TRBJ2-1, with a possible D match to TRBD2 (6 bases). Germline lookup yields CDR1 SEHNR and CDR2 FQNEAQ (reference sequence). V was pared by 5 bases and J by 6 bases, with 20 bases between. The CDR3 spans 16 residues. The CDR3 DNA sequence: TGTGCCAGCAGCGTTCCGGGGCCCGTCGGGAGCAATGAGCAGTTCTTC. Its protein product is CASSVPGPVGSNEQFF.

The chain has TRBV6-6 and TRBJ2-7; 8 nucleotides line up with TRBD1. Germline V lookup: CDR1 MNHNY, CDR2 SVGAGI (reference sequence). The J segment lost 4 bases and the V segment lost 7 bases, leaving 12 bases of the junction unmatched. This CDR3 is built from 15 residues. The DNA of the CDR3 is TGTGCCAGCAACCCTTTTCAGGGGGCGGTATACGAGCAGTACTTC. Amino acid sequence: CASNPFQGAVYEQYF.

This chain joins TRBV15 and TRBJ2-4, with 7 nucleotides matching TRBD2. The CDR3 contains 18 residues. Losses at the gene ends were 5 bases for V and 1 base for J; bases not matched to a gene: 14. CDR1 and CDR2 (germline): LNHNV, YYDKDF (reference sequence). CDR3 amino acids: CATSVAGVVLGAKNIQYF. The CDR3 DNA is TGTGCCACCAGCGTAGCGGGTGTTGTTCTCGGGGCCAAAAACATTCAGTACTTC.

The chain joins TRBV5-5 to TRBJ1-1; D might be TRBD1 (5 bases). CDR1 is SGHKS, CDR2 YYEKEE, per germline (reference sequence). This CDR3 is built from 14 residues. V was cut by 4 bases and J by 0 bases, with 10 bases left in between. In nucleotides, the CDR3 is TGTGCCAGCAGCCCCGGGACGGTGAACACTGAAGCTTTCTTT. Protein product: CASSPGTVNTEAFF.

This chain links TRBV11-2 with TRBJ2-7; the match to TRBD1 covers 8 bases. Looked up from germline, CDR1 is SGHAT and CDR2 is FQNNGV. The ends lost 5 bases at V and 0 bases at J; junction bases unmatched: 12. This CDR3 contains 17 residues. The CDR3 DNA sequence: TGTGCCAGCAGCGTACTAATAGACAGGGGCCACTCCTACGAGCAGTACTTC. Translating gives CASSVLIDRGHSYEQYF. Using reference TRBV11-2 and TRBJ2-7 for the parts outside the CDR3, the full variable domain is EAGVAQSPRYKIIEKRQSVAFWCNPISGHATLYWYQQILGQGPKLLIQFQNNGVVDDSQLPKDRFSAERLKGVDSTLKIQPAKLEDSAVYLCASSVLIDRGHSYEQYFGPGTRLTVT.

As for this clone: The same CDR3 is also encoded by other DNA sequences in this sample. This sequence joins TRBV5-1 and TRBJ2-1, with 14 bases fitting TRBD2. V trimming: 4 bases; J trimming: 5 bases; junction bases outside the gene matches: 2. CDR3 length: 15 residues. Germline lookup yields CDR1 SGHRS and CDR2 YFSETQ. The CDR3 is CASSLGLAGDNEQFF. For the CDR3, the DNA is TGCGCCAGCAGCCTGGGACTAGCGGGAGACAATGAGCAGTTCTTC.

This chain links TRBV28 with TRBJ2-1, with 7 bases that match TRBD1. The CDR3 sequence is 15 residues long. From germline, CDR1 is MDHEN and CDR2 SYDVKM. V lost 4 bases, J lost 0 bases, and 3 bases stayed unmatched. This chain's CDR3 is CASSSRQGSYNEQFF. The CDR3 DNA reads TGTGCCAGCAGTTCCCGACAGGGCTCCTACAATGAGCAGTTCTTC.

V usage is TRBV7-2 and J usage is TRBJ2-7; 7 bases line up with TRBD2. Germline CDR1 is SGHTA and CDR2 is FQGNSA. The CDR3 is made up of 17 amino acids. The junction had 23 bases not matched to a gene; V was cut back by 5 bases and J by 10 bases. The CDR3 reads CASSPPEVASGLSNQYF. CDR3 sequence (DNA): TGTGCCAGCAGCCCGCCTGAGGTCGCTAGCGGTCTCTCGAACCAGTACTTC.

The chain uses TRBV9 and TRBJ2-7, with unresolved D. The germline V gene has CDR1 SGDLS and CDR2 YYNGEE. V lost 3 bases to trimming and J lost 0 bases, with 13 bases between them. The CDR3 spans 15 residues. The chain's CDR3 is CASSAEAGSSYEQYF. The CDR3 region has the DNA TGTGCCAGCAGCGCCGAGGCAGGTAGCTCCTACGAGCAGTACTTC.

The chain is built from TRBV5-5 and TRBJ2-2, with D perhaps assigned TRBD1 or TRBD2 (6 bases each). Germline CDR1 is SGHKS and CDR2 is YYEKEE (reference sequence). This CDR3 comprises 15 residues. Trimming took off 2 bases at V and 4 bases at J, with 12 bases between the two ends. CDR3: CASSLRGQGTGELFF. The CDR3 DNA reads as TGTGCCAGCAGCTTACGGGGGCAGGGCACCGGGGAGCTGTTTTTT.

The chain uses TRBV7-2 and TRBJ2-2, with D hard to call. Trimming took 5 bases from V and 6 from J, leaving 22 bases between them. CDR3 length: 17 amino acids. CDR1 is SGHTA and CDR2 is FQGNSA in the germline V gene. CDR3 sequence: CASSTVGSTPLSGELFF. CDR3 in DNA: TGTGCCAGCAGCACCGTCGGTAGTACCCCGCTTTCCGGGGAGCTGTTTTTT.

The V gene is TRBV28, the J gene TRBJ2-3; D not certain. Trimming took off 4 bases at V and 0 bases at J, with 11 bases between the two ends. This CDR3 is built from 15 residues. The germline V gene encodes CDR1 MDHEN and CDR2 SYDVKM. CDR3 in DNA: TGTGCCAGCAGTTCCCCAGGACCTAGCACAGATACGCAGTATTTT. This sequence encodes CASSSPGPSTDTQYF.

V is TRBV19 and J is TRBJ1-1; the D is unclear. The CDR3 runs to 15 residues. V was pared by 5 bases and J by 1 base, with 14 bases between. Per germline, CDR1 LNHDA and CDR2 SQIVND (reference sequence). This CDR3 reads CASSPSGVRNTEAFF. The CDR3 DNA reads TGTGCCAGTAGTCCCTCCGGTGTGAGGAACACTGAAGCTTTCTTT.

The gene calls are TRBV15 and TRBJ2-7; D is possibly TRBD1 (6 bases). Trimming shortened V by 6 bases and J by 0 bases, and 15 bases separated the two germline ends. From germline, CDR1 is LNHNV and CDR2 YYDKDF (reference sequence). This CDR3 has 15 residues. CDR3 region: CATSPGRDNSYEQYF. As DNA, the CDR3 is TGTGCCACCAGTCCTGGAAGGGACAACTCCTACGAGCAGTACTTC.

V usage is TRBV5-1 and J usage is TRBJ2-7; 7 bases line up with TRBD1. Germline lookup yields CDR1 SGHRS and CDR2 YFSETQ. This CDR3 region has 14 residues. Trimming at V came to 7 bases and at J to 2 bases, leaving 9 bases not matched to a gene. In DNA, the CDR3 is TGCGCCAGCTATCCCGGGACAGATACCTACGAGCAGTACTTC. As protein: CASYPGTDTYEQYF. Full variable domain (outside the CDR3, taken from reference TRBV5-1 and TRBJ2-7): KAGVTQTPRYLIKTRGQQVTLSCSPISGHRSVSWYQQTPGQGLQFLFEYFSETQRNKGNFPGRFSGRQFSNSRSEMNVSTLELGDSALYLCASYPGTDTYEQYFGPGTRLTVT.

Worth noting for this clone: Relative to the germline gene, one junction end is altered; a read error may explain this. The chain carries TRBV7-9 and TRBJ2-5; unclear D gene. The CDR3 consists of 12 residues. Per the germline V gene, CDR1 is SEHNR and CDR2 is FQNEAQ (reference sequence). CDR3 in DNA: TGTGCCAGCAGCCCTGGATCAGAGGCCCAGTACTTC. Translated: CASSPGSEAQYF.

Only one count was recorded for this clone. The rearrangement uses TRBV7-9 and TRBJ2-1; D gene uncertain. The length of the CDR3 is 15 residues. Germline assignment: CDR1 SEHNR and CDR2 FQNEAQ (reference sequence). V dropped 1 base and J dropped 0 bases, with 7 bases sitting between them. The chain's CDR3 is CASSLEVSSYNEQFF. CDR3 sequence (DNA): TGTGCCAGCAGCTTAGAAGTGAGCTCCTACAATGAGCAGTTCTTC.

The rearrangement links TRBV28 to TRBJ2-7; possibly TRBD2 for D (6 bases). This CDR3 has 14 residues. The ends were cut back, 4 bases at V and 0 bases at J, with 10 bases in the middle. Germline CDR1 MDHEN, CDR2 SYDVKM. The CDR3 loop reads CASSSGTYSYEQYF. In nucleotides, the CDR3 is TGTGCCAGCAGTTCCGGGACTTACTCCTACGAGCAGTACTTC.

This sequence joins TRBV28 and TRBJ2-2; 11 positions match TRBD2. Germline trimming cut 4 bases from V and 7 bases from J; bases unmatched to any gene: 14. CDR1 MDHEN and CDR2 SYDVKM come from the germline V gene. The CDR3 is 18 residues long. CDR3 DNA sequence: TGTGCCAGCAGTTCGCTATTTCTAGCGGGAGGTACTGTCGGGGAGCTGTTTTTT. Its protein product is CASSSLFLAGGTVGELFF. Based on the CDR3 plus reference TRBV28 and TRBJ2-2, the full variable domain is DVKVTQSSRYLVKRTGEKVFLECVQDMDHENMFWYRQDPGLGLRLIYFSYDVKMKEKGDIPEGYSVSREKKERFSLILESASTNQTSMYLCASSSLFLAGGTVGELFFGEGSRLTVL.

V gene TRBV19 combines with J gene TRBJ2-1; 11 bases align to TRBD2. Germline loops: CDR1 LNHDA, CDR2 SQIVND (reference sequence). J was trimmed by 9 bases and V by 3 bases; bases with no gene match: 7. The CDR3 contains 15 residues. This CDR3 reads CASSIQLAGEGEQFF. The CDR3 coding sequence is TGTGCCAGTAGTATCCAACTAGCGGGAGAGGGTGAGCAGTTCTTC.

This chain links TRBV5-4 with TRBJ2-3; tentative D call: TRBD1 (6 bases). This CDR3 region has 15 residues. Germline assignment: CDR1 SGHNT and CDR2 YYREEE (reference sequence). Between the trimmed V and J ends, which lost 0 bases and 4 bases, there was a span of 12 bases. The CDR3 spells CASSLGGRMSDTQYF. In DNA form, the CDR3 reads TGTGCCAGCAGCTTGGGGGGGCGCATGTCAGATACGCAGTATTTT. The whole variable domain, filled in from reference TRBV5-4 and TRBJ2-3, reads ETGVTQSPTHLIKTRGQQVTLRCSSQSGHNTVSWYQQALGQGPQFIFQYYREEENGRGNFPPRFSGLQFPNYSSELNVNALELDDSALYLCASSLGGRMSDTQYFGPGTRLTVL.

The chain recombines TRBV11-3 with TRBJ2-3, with TRBD2 matching over 7 bases. CDR3 size: 13 residues. Germline values: CDR1 SGHNT, CDR2 YENEEA. V lost 6 bases, J lost 3 bases, and 3 bases stayed unmatched. The CDR3 here is CASSVGGTDTQYF. DNA of the CDR3: TGTGCCAGCAGTGTGGGGGGGACAGATACGCAGTATTTT. The complete variable domain, with remaining parts taken from reference TRBV11-3 and TRBJ2-3, reads EAGVVQSPRYKIIEKKQPVAFWCNPISGHNTLYWYLQNLGQGPELLIRYENEEAVDDSQLPKDRFSAERLKGVDSTLKIQPAELGDSAVYLCASSVGGTDTQYFGPGTRLTVL.

The rearrangement uses TRBV28 and TRBJ2-5, with D perhaps TRBD1 or TRBD2 (5 bases each). The CDR3 has 16 amino acids. V was cut by 1 base and J by 5 bases, with 17 bases left in between. Per germline, CDR1 MDHEN and CDR2 SYDVKM. The CDR3 is CASSLSGSGEEETQYF. CDR3 DNA sequence: TGTGCCAGCAGTTTATCAGGGAGCGGAGAGGAGGAGACCCAGTACTTC.

V usage is TRBV27 and J usage is TRBJ2-7; D unclear. This CDR3 is built from 12 residues. V shed 7 bases and J shed 0 bases, with 7 bases lying between them. Germline assignment: CDR1 MNHEY and CDR2 SMNVEV (reference sequence). As DNA, the CDR3 is TGTGCCAGCATTAATTTCTCCTACGAGCAGTACTTC. This gives the protein CASINFSYEQYF.

The rearrangement joins TRBV6-1 to TRBJ2-3, with D maybe TRBD2 (6 bases). Trimming cost V 6 bases and J 5 bases, with 12 bases left between them. From germline, CDR1 is MNHNS and CDR2 SASEGT. The CDR3 loop spans 13 amino acids. CDR3: CASSLTRKDTQYF. The CDR3 DNA reads TGTGCCAGCAGCTTGACTAGAAAAGATACGCAGTATTTT.